This paragraph covers one T cell receptor beta chain sequence. This clonotype turned up a few times. The antigen it recognizes is unknown. Per-nucleotide qualities are absent, and no much larger clonotype sits a single base away. Per the publication, the time point label means: patch test 1, 2 weeks after DPC sensitization. The label giving this sample's treatment or condition can be read as: therapeutic diphenylcyclopropenone sensitization with weekly scalp DPC. At each patch-test visit, blood was drawn before the patch test was applied. To be eligible, patients had to be aged 18 to 70, diagnosed with alopecia and judged suitable for DPC therapy, while pregnant patients were excluded. Total RNA was extracted from unfractionated whole blood that had been collected in Tempus Blood RNA tubes. This sample was taken from a study of human T cells and chemical hapten exposure (dated by TCRdb to the early 2020s). For context, the study as a whole: For sensitization, 2% DPC in acetone was applied to a 2 cm by 2 cm area of upper inner arm skin. Libraries were combined into a pool for sequencing, and differences in TCR yield between samples came mainly from small differences in library volumes within the pool. Peripheral blood TCR repertoire changes were tracked in vivo in alopecia patients during primary and secondary sensitization to the hapten diphenylcyclopropenone (DPC). Patch testing was performed on the upper back with Finn chambers containing 0.01% DPC, and the patch tests were scored after 6 days according to International Contact Dermatitis Research Group standards. Blood was sampled from patients pre-sensitization (week 0) and at 2, 6 and about 24 weeks after DPC sensitization. About 30 alopecia patients provided blood for TCR sequencing at one to four time points (pre-sensitization, 2, 6 and 24 weeks). The mostly female patient cohort included alopecia areata with under or over 50% scalp involvement, alopecia totalis and alopecia universalis. Weekly therapeutic DPC doses were additionally applied to the scalp of patients throughout the roughly 24-week study period. Paper-wide results and their limitations: A positive correlation was found between the number of PT1 expanded TCRs and patch test score, with significance reached at thresholds 8, 16 and 32 but not 4. DPC sensitization did not change how many TCRs were above 1 in 1000 frequency, and no evidence was found of alterations in global repertoire structure. All patients had alopecia, a presumed autoimmune disease, so their immune response might differ from that of healthy individuals. Expanded TCRs formed significantly more large CDR3 similarity clusters than pre-sensitization or healthy control sets, consistent with antigen-driven responses. After repeated subsampling, the strength of the expansion versus patch-test correlation and the threshold at which it became significant changed.

The method behind the library was RACE. Instrument used: NextSeq 500. During library preparation, unique molecular identifiers were attached to individual cDNA molecules so that TCRs could be counted quantitatively and reproducibly. For every blood RNA sample, sequencing covered both the TCR alpha and TCR beta chains. The study's own analysis went as follows. The median number of TCRs per sample was over 95,000, ranging from 23,224 to 690,600. V, J and CDR3 annotation of the TCR reads was carried out using the Decombinator software suite. For the PS versus PT1 abundance plots, all samples were subsampled to the same number of TCRs (28,000). TCRs were defined as expanded if absent before sensitization and observed at least eight times at the 2-week time point. TCRdb reran the public reads through fastp at Q25 and MiXCR, keeping productive beta chains. Merged by CDR3 protein, the rows form single entries marked with the most common genes and DNA. TCRdb's processing, not the study's, gives the V and J calls here. The sample includes 45,000 to 70,000 distinct CDR3 sequences, with about 9.6% observed a single time. The ten largest make up 13% of the sample.

From the cysteine through the phenylalanine, the CDR3 covers 16 amino acids. The kept DNA is CDR3 alone, 48 bases in frame from the first base. From V the trimming removes 0 bases and from J it removes 4 bases, while the gene matches leave 7 bases of the junction unaccounted for. CDR1 and CDR2 are drawn from the germline V gene: LGHNA, YSLEER. The clonotype comes from a woman aged 40 to 50 with alopecia areata. Some clones in this sample may be carry-over from other donors' samples. The chain uses TRBV4-3 and TRBJ1-2; 8 junctional bases match TRBD1. Material: whole blood, obtained in connection with sensitization to the hapten diphenylcyclopropenone (DPC). The CDR3: CASSQEMGQATYGYTF. The DNA sequence reads TGCGCCAGCAGCCAAGAAATGGGACAGGCGACCTATGGCTACACCTTC.